This T cell receptor (beta chain) was obtained from a study of cytomegalovirus exposure and HLA in healthy donors. Background on the study: Falling in the Caucasian-associated ancestry cluster were about four fifths of approximately 410 genotyped donors. Study-wide points: CMV serostatus was the only immune exposure information that was available. Segments of the TCR beta V type were, in most cases, productive about 90% or about 30% of the time in an earlier analysis.

From germline, CDR1 is SEHNR and CDR2 FQNEAQ (reference sequence). The CDR3 covers 16 residues. V shed 2 bases and J shed 2 bases, with 12 bases lying between them. The PCR had 60 Vbeta and 13 Jbeta primers. As handled by the study authors: Later analysis identified roughly 82 million unique TCR beta chains, approximately 11 million shared. Clones were sequenced by immunoSEQ multiplex PCR, and TCRdb holds only the in-frame ones, with some missing. Clonal size and the V and J genes are those of that table, whereas D and trimming came from the DNA. The data hold 70,000 to 95,000 clones, with over 75% observed a single time. To note about this clone: Antigen unknown.

Sequencing was performed on PBMCs. This clonotype was sampled from a man younger than 30 in good health and CMV-seronegative. The chain employs TRBV7-9 and TRBJ1-4; D is perhaps TRBD1 (6 bases). The chain's CDR3 is CASSLRRGATNEKLFF. The CDR3 nucleotides read TGTGCCAGCAGCTTACGTCGGGGGGCGACTAATGAAAAACTGTTTTTT.